A selection of T cell receptor beta chains follows, all from one sample in a study of blood T cell repertoires in COVID-19. Only in-frame clones appear in the TCRdb table, and some are missing; sequencing was by immunoSEQ multiplex PCR. This sample has a few hundred thousand clones, with 85% to 90% found just once. Source material: peripheral blood. All receptors derive from a woman in her sixties with COVID-19, enrolled during active disease. Each CDR3 is given with its conserved first and last residue. Each record gives: D gene, J gene, clone size, V gene, CDR3 protein, CDR3 DNA. D genes are given only for firm matches. Not every row has a clone size; where given, it reads once, few, many or a size class.

D gene: -; J gene: TRBJ2-7; clone size: -; V gene: TRBV11-2; CDR3 protein: CASSFERTGEQYF; CDR3 DNA: TGTGCCAGCTCTTTCGAACGAACGGGAGAGCAGTACTTC
D gene: -; J gene: TRBJ1-4; clone size: -; V gene: TRBV7-9; CDR3 protein: CASSLRTSTNEKLFF; CDR3 DNA: TGTGCCAGCAGCCTGCGGACATCAACTAATGAAAAACTGTTTTTT
D gene: -; J gene: TRBJ1-1; clone size: -; V gene: TRBV5-4; CDR3 protein: CASSLAGDTEAFF; CDR3 DNA: TGTGCCAGCAGCTTGGCGGGAGACACTGAAGCTTTCTTT
D gene: -; J gene: TRBJ2-7; clone size: -; V gene: TRBV6-2/TRBV6-3; CDR3 protein: CASSFAGTYEQYF; CDR3 DNA: TGTGCCAGCAGTTTCGCCGGGACCTACGAGCAGTACTTC
D gene: -; J gene: TRBJ2-5; clone size: -; V gene: TRBV5-5; CDR3 protein: CASSSVSGVETQYF; CDR3 DNA: TGTGCCAGCAGCTCTGTGTCAGGGGTGGAGACCCAGTACTTC
D gene: -; J gene: TRBJ2-3; clone size: -; V gene: TRBV12-3/TRBV12-4; CDR3 protein: CASSPYTDTQYF; CDR3 DNA: TGTGCCAGCAGTCCCTACACAGATACGCAGTATTTT
D gene: -; J gene: TRBJ1-2; clone size: few; V gene: TRBV24-1; CDR3 protein: CATHHEAGYTF; CDR3 DNA: TGTGCCACCCATCATGAGGCTGGCTACACCTTC
D gene: -; J gene: TRBJ1-3; clone size: -; V gene: TRBV28; CDR3 protein: CASSRMLPGIQGNTIYF; CDR3 DNA: TGTGCCAGCAGTCGCATGCTTCCAGGGATTCAGGGAAACACCATATATTTT
D gene: TRBD1; J gene: TRBJ2-1; clone size: -; V gene: TRBV7-9; CDR3 protein: CASSSGREGAPEQFF; CDR3 DNA: TGTGCCAGCAGCTCGGGACGCGAGGGGGCGCCTGAGCAGTTCTTC
D gene: -; J gene: TRBJ2-3; clone size: -; V gene: TRBV18; CDR3 protein: CASSPGQSRADTQYF; CDR3 DNA: TGTGCCAGCTCACCAGGACAGAGCCGGGCAGATACGCAGTATTTT
D gene: -; J gene: TRBJ1-1; clone size: -; V gene: TRBV7-8; CDR3 protein: CASSLQGSNTEAFF; CDR3 DNA: TGTGCCAGCAGCTTACAGGGTTCGAACACTGAAGCTTTCTTT
D gene: -; J gene: TRBJ1-2; clone size: -; V gene: TRBV20-1; CDR3 protein: CSASYQGNYGYTF; CDR3 DNA: TGCAGTGCTAGTTATCAGGGAAACTATGGCTACACCTTC
D gene: TRBD1; J gene: TRBJ2-7; clone size: -; V gene: TRBV5-4; CDR3 protein: CATARTGGPYEQYF; CDR3 DNA: TGTGCCACCGCGAGGACAGGGGGCCCCTACGAGCAGTACTTC
D gene: -; J gene: TRBJ1-1; clone size: once; V gene: TRBV18; CDR3 protein: CASSPPATGTSPTEAFF; CDR3 DNA: TGTGCCAGCTCACCACCGGCCACCGGGACATCACCTACTGAAGCTTTCTTT
D gene: TRBD2; J gene: TRBJ2-7; clone size: -; V gene: TRBV2; CDR3 protein: CASSVGRGATYEQYF; CDR3 DNA: TGTGCCAGCAGTGTAGGGCGGGGGGCCACCTACGAGCAGTACTTC
D gene: -; J gene: TRBJ1-4; clone size: once; V gene: TRBV5-1; CDR3 protein: CASGPTGIGEKLFF; CDR3 DNA: TGCGCCAGCGGACCTACAGGGATAGGCGAAAAACTGTTTTTT
D gene: -; J gene: TRBJ1-1; clone size: -; V gene: TRBV12-5; CDR3 protein: CASGLVEGGVGEAFF; CDR3 DNA: TGTGCTAGTGGTTTGGTAGAGGGCGGGGTGGGCGAAGCTTTCTTT
D gene: -; J gene: TRBJ2-1; clone size: few; V gene: TRBV7-7; CDR3 protein: CASSLAGWGRGYNEQFF; CDR3 DNA: TGTGCCAGCAGCTTAGCTGGCTGGGGCAGGGGCTACAATGAGCAGTTCTTC
D gene: TRBD2; J gene: TRBJ2-1; clone size: -; V gene: TRBV3-1/TRBV3-2; CDR3 protein: CASSQDGGGANEQFF; CDR3 DNA: TGTGCCAGCAGCCAAGATGGCGGGGGGGCCAATGAGCAGTTCTTC
D gene: -; J gene: TRBJ2-1; clone size: -; V gene: TRBV6-6; CDR3 protein: CASSYSGRDNEQFF; CDR3 DNA: TGTGCCAGCAGTTACTCTGGTCGAGACAATGAGCAGTTCTTC
D gene: TRBD1; J gene: TRBJ1-2; clone size: -; V gene: TRBV6-5; CDR3 protein: CASSSRQGQAYTF; CDR3 DNA: TGTGCCAGCAGCTCAAGACAGGGTCAGGCATACACCTTC
D gene: -; J gene: TRBJ1-2; clone size: -; V gene: TRBV5-4; CDR3 protein: CASSLYGGRANYGYTF; CDR3 DNA: TGTGCCAGCAGCTTGTATGGAGGACGAGCTAACTATGGCTACACCTTC
D gene: TRBD1; J gene: TRBJ1-5; clone size: -; V gene: TRBV6-2/TRBV6-3; CDR3 protein: CASSYFGQGASQHF; CDR3 DNA: TGTGCCAGCAGTTACTTTGGCCAGGGGGCGTCCCAGCATTTT
D gene: -; J gene: TRBJ1-5; clone size: -; V gene: TRBV10-3; CDR3 protein: CAISERGSNQPQHF; CDR3 DNA: TGTGCCATCAGTGAGCGGGGGAGCAATCAGCCCCAGCATTTT
D gene: TRBD1; J gene: TRBJ1-6; clone size: -; V gene: TRBV7-3; CDR3 protein: CASSPGTGGYSPLHF; CDR3 DNA: TGTGCCAGCAGCCCGGGGACAGGCGGTTATTCACCCCTCCACTTT
D gene: TRBD1; J gene: TRBJ1-6; clone size: -; V gene: TRBV5-6; CDR3 protein: CASSSGQGLRSYNSPLHF; CDR3 DNA: TGTGCCAGCAGCTCCGGACAGGGACTTAGATCCTATAATTCACCCCTCCACTTT
D gene: TRBD2; J gene: TRBJ2-5; clone size: -; V gene: TRBV3-1/TRBV3-2; CDR3 protein: CASTGLAGRETQYF; CDR3 DNA: TGTGCCAGCACCGGGCTAGCGGGGCGGGAGACCCAGTACTTC
D gene: -; J gene: TRBJ1-2; clone size: -; V gene: TRBV19; CDR3 protein: CASRPQGPNYGYTF; CDR3 DNA: TGTGCCAGTAGACCCCAGGGGCCCAACTATGGCTACACCTTC
D gene: -; J gene: TRBJ2-1; clone size: -; V gene: TRBV20-1; CDR3 protein: CSASGRGSYNEQFF; CDR3 DNA: TGCAGTGCTAGTGGGCGGGGTTCCTACAATGAGCAGTTCTTC
D gene: TRBD2; J gene: TRBJ2-6; clone size: -; V gene: TRBV6-4; CDR3 protein: CASSDSGGAGANVLTF; CDR3 DNA: TGTGCCAGCAGTGACTCGGGGGGGGCTGGGGCCAACGTCCTGACTTTC
D gene: -; J gene: TRBJ1-1; clone size: -; V gene: TRBV6-5; CDR3 protein: CASSPVDWQGILAFF; CDR3 DNA: TGTGCCAGCAGTCCCGTCGATTGGCAGGGTATTTTGGCTTTCTTT
D gene: TRBD1; J gene: TRBJ1-6; clone size: -; V gene: TRBV19; CDR3 protein: CASDRGTNSPLHF; CDR3 DNA: TGTGCCAGTGACAGGGGTACCAATTCACCCCTCCACTTT
D gene: -; J gene: TRBJ2-5; clone size: -; V gene: TRBV5-1; CDR3 protein: CASSLHTGETQYF; CDR3 DNA: TGCGCCAGCAGCCTACACACGGGAGAGACCCAGTACTTC
D gene: -; J gene: TRBJ1-1; clone size: -; V gene: TRBV30; CDR3 protein: CAWSAIVNTEAFF; CDR3 DNA: TGTGCCTGGAGCGCAATAGTGAACACTGAAGCTTTCTTT
D gene: TRBD1; J gene: TRBJ1-1; clone size: -; V gene: TRBV4-1; CDR3 protein: CASSQGDRGYTEAFF; CDR3 DNA: TGCGCCAGCAGCCAAGGGGACAGGGGGTACACTGAAGCTTTCTTT
D gene: TRBD2; J gene: TRBJ2-3; clone size: -; V gene: TRBV7-9; CDR3 protein: CASSWALATSGGKDTQYF; CDR3 DNA: TGTGCCAGCAGCTGGGCCCTGGCGACTAGCGGGGGGAAAGATACGCAGTATTTT
D gene: -; J gene: TRBJ2-7; clone size: -; V gene: TRBV7-9; CDR3 protein: CASSLAGSSYEQYF; CDR3 DNA: TGTGCCAGCAGCTTAGCGGGCTCCTCCTACGAGCAGTACTTC
D gene: -; J gene: TRBJ1-1; clone size: -; V gene: TRBV28; CDR3 protein: CASSPNGGPKNTEAFF; CDR3 DNA: TGTGCCAGCAGTCCCAACGGGGGGCCAAAGAACACTGAAGCTTTCTTT
D gene: TRBD1; J gene: TRBJ2-2; clone size: -; V gene: TRBV10-2; CDR3 protein: CASSDLTGGGGELFF; CDR3 DNA: TGCGCCAGCAGTGACCTGACAGGGGGCGGGGGGGAGCTGTTTTTT
D gene: -; J gene: TRBJ1-2; clone size: -; V gene: TRBV30; CDR3 protein: CAWSVVGRVNYGYTF; CDR3 DNA: TGTGCCTGGAGTGTAGTAGGCAGGGTTAACTATGGCTACACCTTC
D gene: -; J gene: TRBJ2-3; clone size: -; V gene: TRBV7-2; CDR3 protein: CASSLPPGNTQYF; CDR3 DNA: TGTGCCAGCAGCTTACCACCAGGGAATACGCAGTATTTT
D gene: TRBD1; J gene: TRBJ1-4; clone size: -; V gene: TRBV6-1; CDR3 protein: CATTTGGFEKLFF; CDR3 DNA: TGTGCCACCACGACAGGGGGATTTGAAAAACTGTTTTTT
D gene: -; J gene: TRBJ2-3; clone size: -; V gene: TRBV6-1; CDR3 protein: CASSEYGPGRGIDTQYF; CDR3 DNA: TGTGCCAGCAGTGAATACGGTCCAGGAAGGGGAATAGATACGCAGTATTTT
D gene: -; J gene: TRBJ2-6; clone size: -; V gene: TRBV28; CDR3 protein: CASLSGANVLTF; CDR3 DNA: TGTGCCAGCCTGTCTGGGGCCAACGTCCTGACTTTC
D gene: TRBD1; J gene: TRBJ1-2; clone size: -; V gene: TRBV6-1; CDR3 protein: CASSEQGARRSGYTF; CDR3 DNA: TGTGCCAGCAGTGAACAGGGGGCGCGTAGATCTGGCTACACCTTC
D gene: TRBD1; J gene: TRBJ2-2; clone size: -; V gene: TRBV18; CDR3 protein: CASSPPGQGATGELFF; CDR3 DNA: TGTGCCAGCTCACCACCCGGACAGGGAGCAACCGGGGAGCTGTTTTTT
D gene: TRBD1; J gene: TRBJ2-1; clone size: -; V gene: TRBV5-1; CDR3 protein: CASSFRQGSMHEQFF; CDR3 DNA: TGCGCCAGCAGCTTCCGACAGGGGAGTATGCATGAGCAGTTCTTC
D gene: -; J gene: TRBJ2-3; clone size: -; V gene: TRBV4-3; CDR3 protein: CASSQDPTDLDTQYF; CDR3 DNA: TGCGCCAGCAGCCAAGATCCCACAGACCTAGATACGCAGTATTTT
D gene: -; J gene: TRBJ1-1; clone size: -; V gene: TRBV19; CDR3 protein: CASSPAVGRATEAFF; CDR3 DNA: TGTGCCAGTAGTCCAGCCGTAGGGAGAGCCACTGAAGCTTTCTTT